This T cell receptor (beta chain) stems from a study of T cell changes during pregnancy in multiple sclerosis. Some clones are missing from TCRdb's copy, which holds only in-frame ones; the method was immunoSEQ multiplex PCR. The sample carries about 57,000 clones, around 93% recorded once. This TCR was recovered from a female donor in good health, enrolled as a control in a pregnancy study. The sequences come from peripheral blood, collected after pregnancy.

This CDR3 is CASSSLGGNTEAFF. CDR3 DNA sequence: TGTGCCAGCAGCTCGCTCGGGGGAAACACTGAAGCTTTCTTT. The chain recombines TRBV7-3 with TRBJ1-1; the D gene is possibly TRBD1 (5 bases). The germline V gene encodes CDR1 SGHTA and CDR2 FQGTGA. Deletions cut 4 bases from V and 2 bases from J, with 11 bases between. CDR3 length equals 14 residues.